This T cell receptor (beta chain) was identified during a study of control samples from healthy donors and cancer patients. Measured with immunoSEQ multiplex PCR; TCRdb has only the in-frame clones, and not every one. The sample includes roughly 100,000 clones, just under 95% seen only once; the top ten take 2.5% to 3.5%. This clonotype was obtained from a human donor in good health. The donor label of this sample is uncertain. The sequenced sample consisted of blood.

The CDR3 loop reads CASSLLQGSPEAFF. For the CDR3, the DNA is TGTGCCAGCAGTCTGTTACAGGGCTCCCCTGAAGCTTTCTTT. This chain links TRBV27 with TRBJ1-1; tentatively, D is TRBD1 (6 bases). This CDR3 contains 14 residues. Between the trimmed V and J ends, which lost 5 bases and 6 bases, there was a span of 16 bases. Germline V CDR1 and CDR2: MNHEY, SMNVEV (reference sequence).